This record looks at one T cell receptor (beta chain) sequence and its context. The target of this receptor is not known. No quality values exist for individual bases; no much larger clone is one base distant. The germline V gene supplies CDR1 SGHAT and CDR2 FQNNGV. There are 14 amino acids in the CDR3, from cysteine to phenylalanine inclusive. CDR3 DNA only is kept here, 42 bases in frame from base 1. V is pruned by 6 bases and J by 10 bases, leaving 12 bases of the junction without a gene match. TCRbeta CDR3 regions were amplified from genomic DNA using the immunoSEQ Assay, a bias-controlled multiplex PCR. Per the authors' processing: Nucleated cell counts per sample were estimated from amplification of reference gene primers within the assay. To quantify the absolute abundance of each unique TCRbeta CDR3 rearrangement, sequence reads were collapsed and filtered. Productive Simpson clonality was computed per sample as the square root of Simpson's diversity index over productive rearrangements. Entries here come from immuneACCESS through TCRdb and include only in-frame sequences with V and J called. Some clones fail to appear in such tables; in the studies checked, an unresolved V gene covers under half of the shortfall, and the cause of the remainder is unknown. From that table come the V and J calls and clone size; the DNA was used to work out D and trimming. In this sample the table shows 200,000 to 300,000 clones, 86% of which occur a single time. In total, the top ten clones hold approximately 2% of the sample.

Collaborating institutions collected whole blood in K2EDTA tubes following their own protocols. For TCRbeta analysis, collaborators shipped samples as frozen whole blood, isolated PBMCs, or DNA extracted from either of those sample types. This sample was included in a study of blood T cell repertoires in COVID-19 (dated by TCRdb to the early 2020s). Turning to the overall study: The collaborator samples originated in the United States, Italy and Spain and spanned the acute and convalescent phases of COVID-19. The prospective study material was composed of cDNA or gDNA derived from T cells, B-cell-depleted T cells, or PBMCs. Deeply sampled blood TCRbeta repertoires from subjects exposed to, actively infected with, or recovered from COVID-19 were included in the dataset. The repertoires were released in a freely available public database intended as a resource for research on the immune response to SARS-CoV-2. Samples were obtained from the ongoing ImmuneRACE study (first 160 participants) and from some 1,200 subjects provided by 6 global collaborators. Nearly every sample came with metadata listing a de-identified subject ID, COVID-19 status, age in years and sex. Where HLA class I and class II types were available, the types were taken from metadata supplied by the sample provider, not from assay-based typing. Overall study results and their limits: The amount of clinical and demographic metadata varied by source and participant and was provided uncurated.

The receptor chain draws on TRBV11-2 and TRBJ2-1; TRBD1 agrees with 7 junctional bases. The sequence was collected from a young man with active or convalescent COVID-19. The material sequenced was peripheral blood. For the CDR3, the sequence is CASRELNRGAEQFF. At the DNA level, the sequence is TGTGCCAGCAGGGAATTAAACAGGGGCGCGGAGCAGTTCTTC. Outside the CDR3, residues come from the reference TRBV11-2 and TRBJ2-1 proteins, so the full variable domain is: EAGVAQSPRYKIIEKRQSVAFWCNPISGHATLYWYQQILGQGPKLLIQFQNNGVVDDSQLPKDRFSAERLKGVDSTLKIQPAKLEDSAVYLCASRELNRGAEQFFGPGTRLTVL.